The rows below give T cell receptor beta chains drawn from one sample of a study of cytomegalovirus exposure and HLA in healthy donors. Assay used: immunoSEQ multiplex PCR; TCRdb lists only in-frame clones, some missing. Of roughly 190,000 clones listed, 75% to 90% are singletons. Sequencing input: PBMCs. The receptors originated from a young woman in good health and CMV-seronegative. Both conserved end residues are part of each CDR3.

v_call | cdr3_aa
TRBV5-8 | CASSEGPQGAYGYTF
TRBV5-1 | CASSLVVGGYEQYF
TRBV2 | CASILKQGAGGYTF
TRBV4-1 | CASSQDGALANYGYTF
TRBV15 | CATSRAGGAKNIQYF
TRBV5-3 | CARSLLIQINNQPQHF
TRBV7-6 | CASTQGGTEQFF
TRBV30 | CAWSRQTNEKLFF
TRBV5-1 | CASSLDTLNEKLFF
TRBV5-6 | CASSLGAGGSSYNEQFF
TRBV27 | CASSSGLAGVEQYF
TRBV6-5 | CASRRQGGSNQPQHF
TRBV27 | CASSFLVGTSGKHEQFF
TRBV28 | CASSFINSGEQYF
TRBV9 | CASSEGGQPGLYGYTF
TRBV27 | CASSLVDGSYEQYF
TRBV14 | CASSAGLALNEQFF
TRBV5-6 | CASSPPRDRGGGIYF
TRBV19 | CASSTSDRSGNQPQHF
TRBV10-3 | CAISDYNTYEQYF
TRBV7-9 | CASSLRTSGISDTQYF
TRBV27 | CASSSQGADTQYF
TRBV19 | CASTPTGLYGYTF
TRBV27 | CASSLSRTGFYEQYF
TRBV5-1 | CASSWRQGEGETQYF
TRBV5-1 | CASSLGAAENGKTQYF
TRBV15 | CATSREGQGEVNTEAFF
TRBV7-9 | CASSFSGGEETQYF
TRBV5-1 | CASRGGQANTGELFF
TRBV30 | CAWASGPTDTQYF
TRBV19 | CASSILAGGFQPQHF
TRBV28 | CASSSLQGDGYTF
TRBV7-9 | CASSLSGYQETQYF
TRBV7-2 | CASRETGTSYEQYF
TRBV9 | CASSLDRGRDEQYF
TRBV4-1 | CASSPVFSQGVETQYF
TRBV6-1 | CASRRWGDSTDTQYF
TRBV7-3 | CASSQIASSYNEQFF
TRBV6-5 | CASSWGQGASCGYTF
TRBV9 | CASSHAVSTYNEQFF
TRBV19 | CASSPEAGGPGEQFF
TRBV28 | CASSLPTGFGTEAFF
TRBV5-1 | CASSDGTRGYNEQFF
TRBV19 | CASSIDRGGQPQHF
TRBV6-5 | CASSSITGEKGYTF